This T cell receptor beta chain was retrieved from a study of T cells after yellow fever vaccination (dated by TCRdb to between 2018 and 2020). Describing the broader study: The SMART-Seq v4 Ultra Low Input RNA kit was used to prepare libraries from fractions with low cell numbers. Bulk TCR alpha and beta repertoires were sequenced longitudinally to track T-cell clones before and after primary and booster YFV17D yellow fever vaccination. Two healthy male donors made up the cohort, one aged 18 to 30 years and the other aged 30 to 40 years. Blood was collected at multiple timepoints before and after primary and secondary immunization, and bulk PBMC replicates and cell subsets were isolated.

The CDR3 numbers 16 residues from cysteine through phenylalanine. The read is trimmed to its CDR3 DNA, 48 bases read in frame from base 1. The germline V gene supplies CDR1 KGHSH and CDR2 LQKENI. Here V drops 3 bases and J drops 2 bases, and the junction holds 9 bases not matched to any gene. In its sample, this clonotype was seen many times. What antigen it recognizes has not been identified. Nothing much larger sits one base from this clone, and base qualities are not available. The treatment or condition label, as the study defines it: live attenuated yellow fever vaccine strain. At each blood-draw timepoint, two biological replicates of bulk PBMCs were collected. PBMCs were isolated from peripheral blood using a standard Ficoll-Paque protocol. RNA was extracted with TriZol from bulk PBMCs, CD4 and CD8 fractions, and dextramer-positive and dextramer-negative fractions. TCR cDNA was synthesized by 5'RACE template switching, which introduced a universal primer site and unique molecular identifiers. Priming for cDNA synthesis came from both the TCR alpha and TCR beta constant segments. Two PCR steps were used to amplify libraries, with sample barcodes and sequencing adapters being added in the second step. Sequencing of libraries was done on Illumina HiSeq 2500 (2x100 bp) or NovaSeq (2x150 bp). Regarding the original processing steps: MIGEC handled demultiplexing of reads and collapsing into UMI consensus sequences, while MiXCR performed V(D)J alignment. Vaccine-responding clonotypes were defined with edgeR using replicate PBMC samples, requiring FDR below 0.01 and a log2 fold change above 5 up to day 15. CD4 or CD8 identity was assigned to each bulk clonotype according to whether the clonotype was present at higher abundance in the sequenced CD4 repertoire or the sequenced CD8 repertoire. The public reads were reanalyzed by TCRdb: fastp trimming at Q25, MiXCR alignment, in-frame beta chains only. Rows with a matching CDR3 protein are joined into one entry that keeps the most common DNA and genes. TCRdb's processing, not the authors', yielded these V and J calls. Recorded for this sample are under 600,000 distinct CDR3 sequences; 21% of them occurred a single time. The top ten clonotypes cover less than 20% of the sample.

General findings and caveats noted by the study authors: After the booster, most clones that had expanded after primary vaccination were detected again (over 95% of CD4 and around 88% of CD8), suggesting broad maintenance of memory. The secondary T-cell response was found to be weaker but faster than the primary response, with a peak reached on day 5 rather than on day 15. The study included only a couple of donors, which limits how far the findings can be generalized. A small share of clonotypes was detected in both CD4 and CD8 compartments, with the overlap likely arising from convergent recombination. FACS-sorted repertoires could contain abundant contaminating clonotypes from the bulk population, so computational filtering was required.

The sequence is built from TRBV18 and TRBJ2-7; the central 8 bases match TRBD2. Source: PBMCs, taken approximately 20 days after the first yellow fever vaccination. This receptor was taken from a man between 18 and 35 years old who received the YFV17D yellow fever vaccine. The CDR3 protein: CASSPSTGGQPYEQYF. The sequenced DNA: TGTGCCAGCTCACCTAGTACGGGGGGGCAACCCTACGAGCAGTACTTC. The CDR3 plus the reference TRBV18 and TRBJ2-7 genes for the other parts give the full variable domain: NAGVMQNPRHLVRRRGQEARLRCSPMKGHSHVYWYRQLPEEGLKFMVYLQKENIIDESGMPKERFSAEFPKEGPSILRIQQVVRGDSAAYFCASSPSTGGQPYEQYFGPGTRLTVT.